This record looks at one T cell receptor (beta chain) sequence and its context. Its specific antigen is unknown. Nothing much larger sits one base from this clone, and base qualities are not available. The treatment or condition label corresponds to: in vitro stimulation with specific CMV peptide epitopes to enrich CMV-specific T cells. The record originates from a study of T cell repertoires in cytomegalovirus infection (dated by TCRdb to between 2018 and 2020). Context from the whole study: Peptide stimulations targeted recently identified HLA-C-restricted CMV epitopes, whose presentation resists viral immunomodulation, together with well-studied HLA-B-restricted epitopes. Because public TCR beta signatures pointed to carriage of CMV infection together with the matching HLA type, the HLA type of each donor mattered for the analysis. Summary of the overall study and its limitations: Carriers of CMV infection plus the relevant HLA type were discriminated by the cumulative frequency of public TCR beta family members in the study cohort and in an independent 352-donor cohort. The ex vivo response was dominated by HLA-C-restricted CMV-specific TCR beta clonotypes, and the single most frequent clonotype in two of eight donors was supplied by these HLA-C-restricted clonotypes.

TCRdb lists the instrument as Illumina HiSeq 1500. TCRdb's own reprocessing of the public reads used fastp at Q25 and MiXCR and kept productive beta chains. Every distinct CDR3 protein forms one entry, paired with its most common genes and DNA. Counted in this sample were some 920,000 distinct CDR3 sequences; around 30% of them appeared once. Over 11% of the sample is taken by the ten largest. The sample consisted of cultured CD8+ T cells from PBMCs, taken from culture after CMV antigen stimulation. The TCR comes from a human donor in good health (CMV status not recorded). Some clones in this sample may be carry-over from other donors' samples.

The CDR3 reads as follows: CSARAAGGPEPYEQYF. The DNA sequence is given as TGCAGTGCTAGAGCAGCGGGGGGCCCGGAACCCTACGAGCAGTACTTC. The chain links TRBV20-1 with TRBJ2-7; 9 bases in the middle match TRBD2. At the junction V is shortened by 1 base and J by 2 bases; bases outside the gene matches: 9. There are 16 amino acids in the CDR3, from cysteine to phenylalanine inclusive. The only DNA kept is the CDR3, 48 bases in frame from the first base. From the germline V gene (reference sequence), CDR1 is DFQATT and CDR2 is SNEGSKA.